What follows is one T cell receptor (beta chain) and its context. The data derive from a study of blood T cell repertoires in COVID-19. Turning to the study itself: COVID-19 samples from acute and convalescent phases originated in the United States, Italy and Spain. PBMCs, B-cell-depleted T cells, or T cells provided the cDNA or gDNA that made up the material.

Under the authors' procedure: For nucleated cells, counts were estimated from reference gene primer amplification. Measured with immunoSEQ multiplex PCR; TCRdb has only the in-frame clones, and not every one. V, J and clone size derive from that table, while D and trimming were established from the DNA sequence. The table lists 250,000 or so clones, 85% to 95% of them singletons. In germline, CDR1 is SGDLS, CDR2 YYNGEE. This CDR3 comprises 13 residues. V lost 3 bases and J lost 0, with 4 bases in between. Enrolled during active infection, Seattle patients were then followed longitudinally. The chain is built from TRBV9 and TRBJ1-5; D remains ambiguous. This receptor was obtained from a man aged 25 to 45 with COVID-19, enrolled during active disease. The specimen sequenced was peripheral blood. CDR3: CASSADSNQPQHF. In DNA, the CDR3 is TGTGCCAGCAGCGCAGATAGCAATCAGCCCCAGCATTTT.